This entry describes one TCR beta chain. The time point is: peripheral blood 6 weeks after treatment start. Patients presented with locally advanced or metastatic urothelial carcinoma. This specimen belongs to a study of PD-L1 blockade in urothelial cancer. Study as a whole: Males with bladder-origin urothelial cancer constituted about nine tenths of the roughly 30 patients. As for prior chemotherapy regimens, patients had received 0 to 3. Investigators checked blood 3 weeks (second dose) and 6 weeks after treatment start.

Repertoires were generated with immunoSEQ multiplex PCR, while TCRdb's copy carries only in-frame clones and drops some. The sample includes more than 60,000 clones, more than 70% of them seen just once. CDR1 and CDR2 (germline): KGHSH, LQKENI. CDR3 length: 13 amino acids. The ends were cut back, 4 bases at V and 3 bases at J, with 10 bases in the middle. The chain employs TRBV18 and TRBJ2-7, with D perhaps matching TRBD1 (5 bases). The sequence derives from a man in his fifties or sixties with urothelial cancer. Sequences were derived from PBMCs, sampled around atezolizumab (anti-PD-L1) treatment. The CDR3 DNA sequence: TGTGCCAGCTCACTGGCAGGGAACTACGAGCAGTACTTC. This translates into CASSLAGNYEQYF.